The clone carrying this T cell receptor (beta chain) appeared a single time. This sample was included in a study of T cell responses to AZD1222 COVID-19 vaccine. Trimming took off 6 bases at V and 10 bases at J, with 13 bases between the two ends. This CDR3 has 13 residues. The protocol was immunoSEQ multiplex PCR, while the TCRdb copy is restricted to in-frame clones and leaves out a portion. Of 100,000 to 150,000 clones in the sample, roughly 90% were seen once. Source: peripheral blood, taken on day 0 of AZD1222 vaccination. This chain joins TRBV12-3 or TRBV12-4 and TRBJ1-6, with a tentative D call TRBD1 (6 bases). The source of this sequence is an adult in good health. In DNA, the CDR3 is TGTGCCAGCAGCACAGGGATTGGGTCACCCCTCCACTTT. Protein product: CASSTGIGSPLHF.